The clone carrying this T cell receptor beta chain came up a few times. Its antigen is unidentified. The germline gene is not matched at one end of the junction; a read error may be the cause. The CDR3 has 13 amino acids. Germline V gene lookup returns CDR1 SGHTA and CDR2 FQGNSA. This sample is drawn from a study of beta chain features in type 1 diabetes. Study conclusions and caveats: Moderately but significantly shorter TCRB CDR3s were found in Type 1 diabetes patients in all four CD4+ subsets.

The sequenced template was cDNA made from the entire isolated RNA. The assay was immunoSEQ multiplex PCR, and TCRdb's table has in-frame clones only and misses some. Among 600,000 to 750,000 clones, 9.5% to 15% were seen once, and the ten largest hold more than 0.1%. This TCR derives from a man under 40 with type 1 diabetes. Sequencing was performed on naive CD4+ T cells from blood. V gene TRBV7-2 combines with J gene TRBJ1-5; D call uncertain. This CDR3 reads CASSLAIYQPQHF. The DNA of the CDR3 is TGTGCCAGCAGCCTAGCGATATACCAGCCCCAGCATTTT. Full variable domain (missing parts from reference TRBV7-2 and TRBJ1-5): GAGVSQSPSNKVTEKGKDVELRCDPISGHTALYWYRQSLGQGLEFLIYFQGNSAPDKSGLPSDRFSAERTGGSVSTLTIQRTQQEDSAVYLCASSLAIYQPQHFGDGTRLSIL.